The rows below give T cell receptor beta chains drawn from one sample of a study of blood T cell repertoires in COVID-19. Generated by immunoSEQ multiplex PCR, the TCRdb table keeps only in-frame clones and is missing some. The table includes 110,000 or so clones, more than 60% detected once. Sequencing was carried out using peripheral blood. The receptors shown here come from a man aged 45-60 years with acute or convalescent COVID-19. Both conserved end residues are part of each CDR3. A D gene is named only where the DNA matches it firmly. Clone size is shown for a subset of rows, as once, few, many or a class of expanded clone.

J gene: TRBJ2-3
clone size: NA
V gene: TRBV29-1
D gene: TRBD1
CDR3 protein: CSAQGTVNDQNTQYF
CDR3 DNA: TGCAGCGCGCAGGGGACAGTAAATGACCAGAATACGCAGTATTTT

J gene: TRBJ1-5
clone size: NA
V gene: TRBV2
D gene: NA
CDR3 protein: CASSDLRQPQHF
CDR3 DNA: TGTGCCAGCAGTGATTTACGGCAGCCCCAGCATTTT

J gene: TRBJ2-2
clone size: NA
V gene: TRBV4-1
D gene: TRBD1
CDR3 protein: CASSQTGGRTGELFF
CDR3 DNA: TGCGCCAGCAGCCAAACAGGGGGCCGTACCGGGGAGCTGTTTTTT

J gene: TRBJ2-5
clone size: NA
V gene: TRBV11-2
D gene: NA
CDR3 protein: CASSPGWVRRETQYF
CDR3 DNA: TGTGCCAGCAGCCCCGGCTGGGTCAGGAGGGAGACCCAGTACTTC

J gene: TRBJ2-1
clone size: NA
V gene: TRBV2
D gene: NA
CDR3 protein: CASSELEFNEQFF
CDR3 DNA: TGTGCCAGCAGTGAATTAGAGTTCAATGAGCAGTTCTTC

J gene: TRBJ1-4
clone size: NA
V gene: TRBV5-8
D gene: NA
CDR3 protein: CASSLRGATNEKLFF
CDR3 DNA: TGTGCCAGCAGCTTGCGGGGGGCGACTAATGAAAAACTGTTTTTT

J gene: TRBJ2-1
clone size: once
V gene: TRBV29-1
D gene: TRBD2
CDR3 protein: CSVIAGSGSYNEQFF
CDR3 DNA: TGCAGCGTTATAGCGGGATCTGGGTCCTACAATGAGCAGTTCTTC

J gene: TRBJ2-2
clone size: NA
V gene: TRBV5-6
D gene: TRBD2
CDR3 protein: CASSDWGTSDDTGELFF
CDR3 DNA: TGTGCCAGCAGCGATTGGGGTACTAGCGACGACACCGGGGAGCTGTTTTTT

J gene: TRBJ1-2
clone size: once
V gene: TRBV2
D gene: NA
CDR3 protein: CASSGDLSYGYTF
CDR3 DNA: TGTGCCAGCAGTGGGGACTTGTCATATGGCTACACCTTC

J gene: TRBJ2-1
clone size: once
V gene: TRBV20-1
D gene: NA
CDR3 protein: CSAQRKEQFF
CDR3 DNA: TGCAGTGCCCAGCGAAAAGAGCAGTTCTTC

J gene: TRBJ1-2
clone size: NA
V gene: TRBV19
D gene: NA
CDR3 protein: CASTYGGVYGYTF
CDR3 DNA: TGTGCCAGTACCTATGGAGGGGTTTACGGCTACACCTTC

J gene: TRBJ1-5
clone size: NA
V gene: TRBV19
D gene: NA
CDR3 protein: CASRSPGGVNQPQHF
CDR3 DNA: TGTGCCAGTAGGTCGCCTGGAGGGGTCAATCAGCCCCAGCATTTT

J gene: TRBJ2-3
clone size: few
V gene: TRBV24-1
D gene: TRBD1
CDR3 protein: CATSDPAGTATDTQYF
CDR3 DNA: TGTGCCACCAGTGATCCCGCCGGGACAGCAACAGATACGCAGTATTTT

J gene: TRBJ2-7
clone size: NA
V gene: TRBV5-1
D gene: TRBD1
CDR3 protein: CASSFTGGESYEQYF
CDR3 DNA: TGCGCCAGCAGCTTCACAGGGGGAGAATCCTACGAGCAGTACTTC

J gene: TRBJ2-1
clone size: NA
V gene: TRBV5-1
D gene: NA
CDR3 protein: CASSLGVANYNEQFF
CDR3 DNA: TGCGCCAGCAGCTTGGGGGTAGCGAACTACAATGAGCAGTTCTTC

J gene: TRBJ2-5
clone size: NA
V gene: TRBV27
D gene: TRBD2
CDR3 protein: CASSHSGREGETQYF
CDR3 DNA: TGTGCCAGCAGTCATAGCGGGAGGGAGGGAGAGACCCAGTACTTC

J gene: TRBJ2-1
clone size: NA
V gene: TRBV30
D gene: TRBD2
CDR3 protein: CAWDLSGGAWNEQFF
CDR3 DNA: TGTGCCTGGGACCTAAGCGGGGGGGCCTGGAATGAGCAGTTCTTC

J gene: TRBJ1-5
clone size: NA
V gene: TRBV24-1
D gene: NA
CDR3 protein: CATSESLVGQPQHF
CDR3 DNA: TGTGCCACCAGTGAGTCGTTGGTCGGTCAGCCCCAGCATTTT

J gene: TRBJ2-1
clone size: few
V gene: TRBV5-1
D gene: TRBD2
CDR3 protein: CASSSGRREGEQFF
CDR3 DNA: TGCGCCAGCAGCTCGGGGCGGCGGGAGGGTGAGCAGTTCTTC

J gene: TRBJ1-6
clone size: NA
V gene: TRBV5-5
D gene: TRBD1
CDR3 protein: CASSYRQGENSPLHF
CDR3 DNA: TGTGCCAGCAGCTACCGACAGGGAGAGAATTCACCCCTCCACTTT

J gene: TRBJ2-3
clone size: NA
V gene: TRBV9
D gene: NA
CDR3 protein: CASSVGGGADTQYF
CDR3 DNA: TGTGCCAGCAGCGTTGGGGGCGGAGCAGATACGCAGTATTTT

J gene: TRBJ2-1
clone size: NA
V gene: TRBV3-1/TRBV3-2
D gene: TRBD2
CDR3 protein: CASSPVGLPNNEQFF
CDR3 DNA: TGTGCCAGCAGCCCCGTGGGACTACCTAACAATGAGCAGTTCTTC

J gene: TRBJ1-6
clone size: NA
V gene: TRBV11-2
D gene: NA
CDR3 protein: CASSLGRGGVNSPLHF
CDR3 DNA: TGTGCCAGCAGCTTAGGCCGTGGGGGCGTTAATTCACCCCTCCACTTT

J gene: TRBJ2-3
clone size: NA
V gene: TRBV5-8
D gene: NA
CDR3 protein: CASSLGSDPRRSDTQYF
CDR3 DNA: TGTGCCAGCAGCTTGGGGTCGGACCCCCGGAGGTCAGATACGCAGTATTTT

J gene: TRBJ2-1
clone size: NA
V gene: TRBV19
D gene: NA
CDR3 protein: CASSIGWRAWNNEQFF
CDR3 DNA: TGTGCCAGTAGTATAGGGTGGAGGGCCTGGAACAATGAGCAGTTCTTC

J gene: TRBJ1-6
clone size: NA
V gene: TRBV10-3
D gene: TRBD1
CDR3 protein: CAISQQGSSYNSPLHF
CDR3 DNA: TGTGCCATCAGTCAACAGGGGAGCTCCTATAATTCACCCCTCCACTTT

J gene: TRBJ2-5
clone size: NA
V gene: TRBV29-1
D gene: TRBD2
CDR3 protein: CSAAERGPRETQYF
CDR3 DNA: TGCAGCGCTGCAGAGCGGGGCCCCCGAGAGACCCAGTACTTC

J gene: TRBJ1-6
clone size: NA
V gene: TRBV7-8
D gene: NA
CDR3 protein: CASSLRGKTDSPLHF
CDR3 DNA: TGTGCCAGCAGCTTAAGAGGGAAAACAGATTCACCCCTCCACTTT

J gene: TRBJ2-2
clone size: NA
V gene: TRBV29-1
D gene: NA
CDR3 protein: CSARRGGGTGELFF
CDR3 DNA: TGCAGCGCCCGTAGGGGGGGAGGCACCGGGGAGCTGTTTTTT

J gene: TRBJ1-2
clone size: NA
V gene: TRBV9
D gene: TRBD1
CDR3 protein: CASSVAGQGRGYTF
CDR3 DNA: TGTGCCAGCAGCGTAGCGGGACAGGGGAGAGGCTACACCTTC

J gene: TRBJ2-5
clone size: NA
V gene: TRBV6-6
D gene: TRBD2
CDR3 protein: CASRSTGRGEETQYF
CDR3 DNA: TGTGCCAGCAGATCCACCGGGCGGGGGGAAGAGACCCAGTACTTC

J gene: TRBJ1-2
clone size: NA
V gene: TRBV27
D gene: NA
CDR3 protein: CASSFRGAGGYTF
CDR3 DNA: TGTGCCAGCAGTTTCAGGGGAGCTGGCGGCTACACCTTC

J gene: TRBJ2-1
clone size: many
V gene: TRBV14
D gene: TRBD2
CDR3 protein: CASSQDPSGRYEQFF
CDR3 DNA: TGTGCCAGCAGCCAAGACCCTAGCGGAAGATATGAGCAGTTCTTC

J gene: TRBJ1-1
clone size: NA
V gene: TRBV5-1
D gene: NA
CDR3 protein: CASSSGTAEAFF
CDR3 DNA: TGCGCCAGCAGCTCCGGGACTGCTGAAGCTTTCTTT

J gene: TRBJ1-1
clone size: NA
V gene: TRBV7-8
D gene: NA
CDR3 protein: CASTSGPRVNTEAFF
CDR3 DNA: TGTGCCAGCACTTCCGGGCCGAGGGTGAACACTGAAGCTTTCTTT

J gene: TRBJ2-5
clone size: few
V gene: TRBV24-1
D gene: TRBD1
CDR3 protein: CATSAMDRTVETQYF
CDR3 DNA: TGTGCCACCAGTGCGATGGACAGGACGGTGGAGACCCAGTACTTC

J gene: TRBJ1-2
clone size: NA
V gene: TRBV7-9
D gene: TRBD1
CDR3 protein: CASSSRTGPLSYTF
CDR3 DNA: TGTGCCAGCAGCTCCCGGACAGGGCCCTTGAGCTACACCTTC

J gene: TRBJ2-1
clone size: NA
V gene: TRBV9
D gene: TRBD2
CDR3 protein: CASSVGLAGGNEQFF
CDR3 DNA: TGTGCCAGCAGCGTGGGACTAGCGGGGGGAAATGAGCAGTTCTTC

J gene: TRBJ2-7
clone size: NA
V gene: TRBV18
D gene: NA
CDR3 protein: CASSPAGRPLGTQYF
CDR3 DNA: TGTGCCAGCTCACCAGCGGGCAGGCCCCTAGGGACTCAGTACTTC

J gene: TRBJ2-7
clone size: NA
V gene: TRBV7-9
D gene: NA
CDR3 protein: CASSSDWSYEQYF
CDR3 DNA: TGTGCCAGCAGCTCCGACTGGAGCTACGAGCAGTACTTC

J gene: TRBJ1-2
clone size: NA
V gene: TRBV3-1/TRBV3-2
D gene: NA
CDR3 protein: CASSRGSFYGYTF
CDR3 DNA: TGTGCCAGCAGCCGAGGGTCCTTCTATGGCTACACCTTC

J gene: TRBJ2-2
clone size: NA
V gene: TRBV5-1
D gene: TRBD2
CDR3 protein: CASSSSGGGNTGELFF
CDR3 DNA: TGCGCCAGCAGCTCCTCGGGCGGGGGTAACACCGGGGAGCTGTTTTTT

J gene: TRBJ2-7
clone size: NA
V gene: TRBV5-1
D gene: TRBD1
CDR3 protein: CASSTTGTHEQYF
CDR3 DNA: TGCGCCAGCAGCACGACAGGGACCCACGAGCAGTACTTC

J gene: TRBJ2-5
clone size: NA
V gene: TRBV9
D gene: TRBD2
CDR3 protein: CASSVDPAGGQETQYF
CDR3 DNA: TGTGCCAGCAGCGTAGATCCAGCGGGGGGTCAAGAGACCCAGTACTTC

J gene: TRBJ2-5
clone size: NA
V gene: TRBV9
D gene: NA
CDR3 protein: CASSVVGVLGETQYF
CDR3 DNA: TGTGCCAGCAGCGTAGTAGGGGTTCTGGGAGAGACCCAGTACTTC

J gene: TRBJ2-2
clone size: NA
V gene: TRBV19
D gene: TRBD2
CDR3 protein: CASSIAPWQRGEGTGELFF
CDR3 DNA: TGTGCCAGTAGTATAGCCCCGTGGCAGCGGGGGGAGGGCACCGGGGAGCTGTTTTTT

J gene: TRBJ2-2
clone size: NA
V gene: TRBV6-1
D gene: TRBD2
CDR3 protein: CASSISGGDTGELFF
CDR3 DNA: TGTGCCAGCAGTATTAGCGGGGGGGACACCGGGGAGCTGTTTTTT

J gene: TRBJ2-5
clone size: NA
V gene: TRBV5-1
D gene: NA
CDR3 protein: CASSFALQQETQYF
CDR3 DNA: TGCGCCAGCAGCTTCGCTTTACAGCAAGAGACCCAGTACTTC

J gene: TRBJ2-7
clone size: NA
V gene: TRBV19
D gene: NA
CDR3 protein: CASSTRDGDEQYF
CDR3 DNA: TGTGCCAGTAGTACCCGTGACGGGGACGAGCAGTACTTC

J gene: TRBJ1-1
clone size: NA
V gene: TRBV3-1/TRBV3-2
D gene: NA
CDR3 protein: CASSQDRNTEAFF
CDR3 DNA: TGTGCCAGCAGCCAAGACAGGAACACTGAAGCTTTCTTT

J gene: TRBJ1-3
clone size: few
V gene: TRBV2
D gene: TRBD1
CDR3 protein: CASSPDRVGNTIYF
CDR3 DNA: TGTGCCAGCAGTCCCGACAGGGTTGGAAACACCATATATTTT